This record concerns one T cell receptor (beta chain) sequence. V trimming: 5 bases; J trimming: 6 bases; junction bases outside the gene matches: 5. The CDR3 spans 14 residues. Germline-derived CDR1 and CDR2 are MNHEY and SMNVEV (reference sequence). The data are from a study of control samples from healthy donors and cancer patients. Data came from immunoSEQ multiplex PCR; TCRdb stores just in-frame clones and leaves some out. This sample has around 130,000 clones, with 88% found just once. The rearrangement links TRBV27 to TRBJ1-5, with 9 bases aligning to TRBD1. The sample comprised blood. The source is a man aged 50-60 years in good health. The DNA for the CDR3 is TGTGCCAGCAGTAGGACAGGGGCCCTTCAGCCCCAGCATTTT. Protein product: CASSRTGALQPQHF.